One and the same sample provided the 3 T cell receptor beta chains below, sequenced in a study of CD8 T cells in Susac syndrome. Roughly 0.45 to 1 ug RNA was reverse transcribed with random hexamers. TCRdb analysed the immunoSEQ multiplex PCR reads with MiXCR anew, one entry per CDR3 protein. The sample lists 100,000 to 150,000 distinct CDR3 sequences; 85% to 95% were seen once. Sequenced input: CD8+ T cells from PBMCs. These receptors came from a human donor with multiple sclerosis.

This chain links TRBV5-1 with TRBJ2-5; D unresolved. The germline gives CDR1 SGHRS, CDR2 YFSETQ. Trimming stripped 0 bases from V and 5 bases from J, with 11 bases between. The CDR3 has 14 amino acids. The CDR3 loop is CASSLGGSLETQYF. The DNA for the CDR3 is TGCGCCAGCAGCTTGGGCGGATCACTCGAGACCCAGTACTTC.

V and J are TRBV7-8 and TRBJ1-4; perhaps TRBD1 as D (5 bases). The CDR3 length is 17 residues. Per the germline V gene, CDR1 is SGHVS and CDR2 is FQNEAQ. Trimming took 1 base from V and 4 from J, leaving 16 bases between them. The CDR3 protein is CASSLDLATAFNEKLFF. The CDR3 DNA is TGTGCCAGCAGCTTAGATTTGGCGACAGCCTTTAATGAAAAACTGTTTTTT.

V is TRBV12-3 or TRBV12-4 and J is TRBJ2-7; no firm D call. Trimming shortened V by 3 bases and J by 4 bases, and 10 bases separated the two germline ends. This CDR3 is built from 13 residues. CDR3 protein: CASSLRPSYEQYF. The CDR3 DNA is TGTGCCAGCAGTTTGCGCCCTTCTTACGAGCAGTACTTC.